The clone carrying this TCR beta chain was picked up one time. Antigen: not known. This specimen belongs to a study of shared clonotypes between healthy human individuals. For the study at large: Donors consisted of a couple of women and a few men between 18 and 49. Whole-study findings and limits: Sampling covered blood only; tissue repertoires likely differ. Some clonotypes were shared by all four sorted-subset donors, while others were not shared. The non-shared ones had lower generation probabilities than the shared ones.

Profiling relied on immunoSEQ multiplex PCR, and the TCRdb table lists in-frame clones only, not all of them. The sample lists about 2.3 million clones, under 95% occurring once. Participating donors were healthy, HIV-negative adults free of recent acute infections or vaccinations. V lost 1 base, J lost 6 bases, and 9 bases stayed unmatched. This CDR3 spans 15 amino acids. Germline V gives CDR1 LNHNV, CDR2 YYDKDF (reference sequence). V and J are TRBV15 and TRBJ2-7, with 7 bases fitting TRBD1. The sequenced sample consisted of naive CD4+ T cells from PBMCs. As for subset: CD45RA+ positively selected. This sequence originates from a man younger than 30 in good health. Some clones in this sample may be carry-over from other donors' samples. The CDR3 is CATSRGFRGTSEQYF. CDR3 bases: TGTGCCACCAGCAGAGGCTTCAGGGGGACCTCCGAGCAGTACTTC.